A selection of T cell receptor beta chains follows, all from one sample in a study of radiotherapy plus CTLA-4 blockade in lung cancer. The protocol was immunoSEQ multiplex PCR, while the TCRdb copy is restricted to in-frame clones and leaves out a portion. The table has about 98,000 clones, 75% to 90% seen once. The sample here was peripheral blood, taken from a patient treated with radiotherapy plus ipilimumab. These receptors were collected from a human donor with non-small cell lung cancer who had a partial response to radiotherapy plus ipilimumab. Each CDR3 is given with its conserved first and last residue. The order of the fields is J gene, clone size, D gene, V gene, CDR3 DNA, CDR3 protein. The D gene is left open where the match is weak. Size is omitted from some rows. Given values are once, few, many or a class for expanded clones.

J gene: TRBJ2-5; clone size: .; D gene: .; V gene: TRBV11-2; CDR3 DNA: TGTGCCAGCAGCTCCCGCGGGGCCCAGTACTTC; CDR3 protein: CASSSRGAQYF
J gene: TRBJ1-4; clone size: .; D gene: .; V gene: TRBV5-5; CDR3 DNA: TGTGCCAGCAGCCCCAGGGTTGCTAATGAAAAACTGTTTTTT; CDR3 protein: CASSPRVANEKLFF
J gene: TRBJ1-1; clone size: .; D gene: TRBD1; V gene: TRBV27; CDR3 DNA: TGTGCCAGCAGTTTAGGAGGGGGCATGAACACTGAAGCTTTCTTT; CDR3 protein: CASSLGGGMNTEAFF
J gene: TRBJ2-1; clone size: .; D gene: .; V gene: TRBV5-1; CDR3 DNA: TGCGCCAGCAGCATTACAGGGTTGGATGAGCAGTTCTTC; CDR3 protein: CASSITGLDEQFF
J gene: TRBJ1-1; clone size: .; D gene: TRBD1; V gene: TRBV11-2; CDR3 DNA: TGTGCCAGCAGCCTCCGACAGGGTGCGAACACTGAAGCTTTCTTT; CDR3 protein: CASSLRQGANTEAFF
J gene: TRBJ2-5; clone size: .; D gene: TRBD2; V gene: TRBV18; CDR3 DNA: TGTGCCAGCTCACCACGAACAAGGACTAGAAACCGTCAAGAGACCCAGTACTTC; CDR3 protein: CASSPRTRTRNRQETQYF
J gene: TRBJ1-5; clone size: .; D gene: .; V gene: TRBV28; CDR3 DNA: TGTGCCAGCAGTTCGACTAGGCGGGGGGACCAGCCCCAGCATTTT; CDR3 protein: CASSSTRRGDQPQHF
J gene: TRBJ2-1; clone size: .; D gene: TRBD2; V gene: TRBV7-2; CDR3 DNA: TGTGCCAGCAGCGCCCCCGGGACTAGGGCCTACAATGAGCAGTTCTTC; CDR3 protein: CASSAPGTRAYNEQFF
J gene: TRBJ2-7; clone size: few; D gene: .; V gene: TRBV15; CDR3 DNA: TGTGCCACCAGCAGAGACAGGGGCAGCGAGCAGTACTTC; CDR3 protein: CATSRDRGSEQYF
J gene: TRBJ2-5; clone size: .; D gene: .; V gene: TRBV5-1; CDR3 DNA: TGCGCCAGCGGGGCTACCACAGGGAGAGAGACCCAGTACTTC; CDR3 protein: CASGATTGRETQYF
J gene: TRBJ1-4; clone size: once; D gene: .; V gene: TRBV7-9; CDR3 DNA: TGTGCCAGCAGCTTTGCGGGGCTAGAAGAAAAACTGTTTTTT; CDR3 protein: CASSFAGLEEKLFF
J gene: TRBJ2-2; clone size: .; D gene: .; V gene: TRBV6-5; CDR3 DNA: TGTGCCAGCAGTTACTCGTCCGCGTGGACCGGGGAGCTGTTTTTT; CDR3 protein: CASSYSSAWTGELFF
J gene: TRBJ2-5; clone size: .; D gene: TRBD1; V gene: TRBV28; CDR3 DNA: TGTGCCAGCAGACACGGGACAGGGGTATCTCCGGAGACCCAGTACTTC; CDR3 protein: CASRHGTGVSPETQYF
J gene: TRBJ2-5; clone size: .; D gene: .; V gene: TRBV27; CDR3 DNA: TGTGCCAGCAGCGGGACCGACAGGGAGACCCAGTACTTC; CDR3 protein: CASSGTDRETQYF
J gene: TRBJ2-3; clone size: .; D gene: TRBD2; V gene: TRBV19; CDR3 DNA: TGTGCCAGTAGTATAAAAGGGAACAGGCTAGCGGGAGGCATGGATACGCAGTATTTT; CDR3 protein: CASSIKGNRLAGGMDTQYF
J gene: TRBJ2-7; clone size: .; D gene: .; V gene: TRBV28; CDR3 DNA: TGTGCCAGCACCCTTGGTTCTTCGAGCTCCTACGAGCAGTACTTC; CDR3 protein: CASTLGSSSSYEQYF
J gene: TRBJ2-5; clone size: .; D gene: TRBD1; V gene: TRBV9; CDR3 DNA: TGTGCCAGCAGCGGAGCAAGGGGGCCCCAAGAGACCCAGTACTTC; CDR3 protein: CASSGARGPQETQYF
J gene: TRBJ2-5; clone size: .; D gene: .; V gene: TRBV5-1; CDR3 DNA: TGCGCCAGCAGCACCAATGACAGGTCGGAGACCCAGTACTTC; CDR3 protein: CASSTNDRSETQYF
J gene: TRBJ2-3; clone size: .; D gene: .; V gene: TRBV4-3; CDR3 DNA: TGCGCCAGCAGCGTTAAAGGGGGACAATTCACAGATACGCAGTATTTT; CDR3 protein: CASSVKGGQFTDTQYF
J gene: TRBJ1-1; clone size: .; D gene: TRBD1; V gene: TRBV6-6; CDR3 DNA: TGTGCCAGCAGTATTACAGGGGATGACACTGAAGCTTTCTTT; CDR3 protein: CASSITGDDTEAFF
J gene: TRBJ1-5; clone size: once; D gene: .; V gene: TRBV19; CDR3 DNA: TGTGCCAGTGGAAACAGGTATAGCAATCAGCCCCAGCATTTT; CDR3 protein: CASGNRYSNQPQHF
J gene: TRBJ1-4; clone size: .; D gene: .; V gene: TRBV29-1; CDR3 DNA: TGCAGCGTTGGGGAGGGGTCAAATGAAAAACTGTTTTTT; CDR3 protein: CSVGEGSNEKLFF
J gene: TRBJ2-7; clone size: .; D gene: .; V gene: TRBV5-4; CDR3 DNA: TGTGCCAGCAGCTTCTCCGGGACAACCTACGAGCAGTACTTC; CDR3 protein: CASSFSGTTYEQYF
J gene: TRBJ1-2; clone size: once; D gene: TRBD1; V gene: TRBV30; CDR3 DNA: TGTGCCTGGAGTCCAGACAGGGGGAACTATGGCTACACCTTC; CDR3 protein: CAWSPDRGNYGYTF
J gene: TRBJ2-2; clone size: .; D gene: .; V gene: TRBV18; CDR3 DNA: TGTGCCAGCTCACCATCTTACCCCAGGGCCCCCACCGGGGAGCTGTTTTTT; CDR3 protein: CASSPSYPRAPTGELFF
J gene: TRBJ2-3; clone size: .; D gene: .; V gene: TRBV4-1; CDR3 DNA: TGCGCCAGCAGCCAACTGAGGGCAGATACGCAGTATTTT; CDR3 protein: CASSQLRADTQYF
J gene: TRBJ1-4; clone size: few; D gene: TRBD1; V gene: TRBV19; CDR3 DNA: TGTGCCAGTAGTGTCAACAGGGGGACTAATGAAAAACTGTTTTTT; CDR3 protein: CASSVNRGTNEKLFF
J gene: TRBJ2-5; clone size: .; D gene: .; V gene: TRBV5-1; CDR3 DNA: TGCGCCAGCAGCTGGGGCGTCCAAGAGACCCAGTACTTC; CDR3 protein: CASSWGVQETQYF